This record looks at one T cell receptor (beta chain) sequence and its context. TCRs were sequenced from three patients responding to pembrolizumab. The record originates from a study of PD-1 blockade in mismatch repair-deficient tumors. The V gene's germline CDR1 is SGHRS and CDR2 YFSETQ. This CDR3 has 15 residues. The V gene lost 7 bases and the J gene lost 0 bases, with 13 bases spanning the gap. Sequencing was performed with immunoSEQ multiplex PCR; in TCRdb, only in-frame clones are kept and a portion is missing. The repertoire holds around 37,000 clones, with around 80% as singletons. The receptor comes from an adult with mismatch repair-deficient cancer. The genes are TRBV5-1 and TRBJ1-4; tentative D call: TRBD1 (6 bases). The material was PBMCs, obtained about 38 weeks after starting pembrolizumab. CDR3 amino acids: CASRVWTATNEKLFF. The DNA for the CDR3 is TGCGCCAGCCGCGTCTGGACAGCAACTAATGAAAAACTGTTTTTT.